This T cell receptor beta chain emerged from a study of spatial heterogeneity in lung cancer. As for the study in general: Consistently, beta-chain sequences turned up in larger numbers than alpha-chain sequences did.

As to time point: sample taken at primary tumor resection. There were 72 donors, all of them untreated patients with early-stage non-small cell lung cancer. Whole RNA was taken from tumor, nontumor lung or frozen PBMC; it was then sequenced unsorted. Remarks on this clonotype: Antigen unknown.

Findings and caveats of the study: Expanded TCRs that were ubiquitous or regional had counts tracking ubiquitous and regional nonsynonymous mutations, respectively. Higher tumor mutation counts went along with higher counts of expanded intratumoral alpha and beta TCRs.

This CDR3 spans 13 amino acids. V dropped 3 bases and J dropped 12; count of bases not matched to a gene: 7. Germline V gives CDR1 SGHVS, CDR2 FNYEAQ. TCRdb reprocessed the 5' RACE reads via MiXCR and lists one record per CDR3 protein. This sample has some 9,300 distinct CDR3 sequences, with around half found just once. This clonotype was sampled from a female donor with early-stage non-small cell lung cancer. The sample consisted of lung tumor tissue, taken at surgery. This rearrangement joins TRBV7-6 to TRBJ2-1; 8 nucleotides agree with TRBD2. CDR3 nucleotides: TGTGCCAGCAGCTTTCTTTACAGCGGGGGGCAGTTCTTC. Its protein is CASSFLYSGGQFF.